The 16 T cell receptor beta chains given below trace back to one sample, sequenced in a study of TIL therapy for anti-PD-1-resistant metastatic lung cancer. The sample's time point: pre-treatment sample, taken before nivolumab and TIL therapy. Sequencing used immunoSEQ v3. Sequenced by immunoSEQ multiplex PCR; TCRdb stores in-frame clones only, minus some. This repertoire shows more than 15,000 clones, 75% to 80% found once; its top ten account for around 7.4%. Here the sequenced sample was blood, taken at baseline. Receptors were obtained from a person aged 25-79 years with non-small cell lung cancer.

The CDR3 DNA follows: TGTGCCAGCAGCCCCCCCCTGGTGCTCTATGGCTACACCTTC. Translation gives CASSPPLVLYGYTF. J is TRBJ1-2 and V is TRBV7-8; D remains unclear. The V gene lost 5 bases and the J gene lost 4 bases, with 14 bases spanning the gap. Per germline, CDR1 SGHVS and CDR2 FQNEAQ. The CDR3 totals 14 residues.

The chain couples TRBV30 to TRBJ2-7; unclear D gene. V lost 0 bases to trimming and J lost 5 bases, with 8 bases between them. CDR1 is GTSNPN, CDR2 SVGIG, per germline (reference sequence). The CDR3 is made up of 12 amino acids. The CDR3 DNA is TGTGCCTGGAGTGTAAACCAGAACGAGCAGTACTTC. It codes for CAWSVNQNEQYF.

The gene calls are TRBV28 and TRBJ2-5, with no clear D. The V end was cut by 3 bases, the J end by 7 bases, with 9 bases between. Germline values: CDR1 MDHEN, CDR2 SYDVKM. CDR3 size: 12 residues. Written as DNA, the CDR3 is TGTGCCAGCAGTTTGCCTCTTGCGACCCAGTACTTC. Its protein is CASSLPLATQYF. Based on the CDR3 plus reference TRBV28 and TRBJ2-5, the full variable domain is DVKVTQSSRYLVKRTGEKVFLECVQDMDHENMFWYRQDPGLGLRLIYFSYDVKMKEKGDIPEGYSVSREKKERFSLILESASTNQTSMYLCASSLPLATQYFGPGTRLLVL.

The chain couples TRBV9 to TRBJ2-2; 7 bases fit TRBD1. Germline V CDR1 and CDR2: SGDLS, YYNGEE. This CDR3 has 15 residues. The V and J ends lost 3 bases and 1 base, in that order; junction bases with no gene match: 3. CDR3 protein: CASSARTGNTGELFF. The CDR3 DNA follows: TGTGCCAGCAGCGCCCGGACAGGGAACACCGGGGAGCTGTTTTTT.

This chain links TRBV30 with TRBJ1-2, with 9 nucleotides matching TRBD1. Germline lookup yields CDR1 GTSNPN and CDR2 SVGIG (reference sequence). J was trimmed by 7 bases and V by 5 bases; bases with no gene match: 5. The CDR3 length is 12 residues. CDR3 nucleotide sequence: TGTGCCTGGGGGACAGGGTTTCGTGGCTACACCTTC. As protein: CAWGTGFRGYTF.

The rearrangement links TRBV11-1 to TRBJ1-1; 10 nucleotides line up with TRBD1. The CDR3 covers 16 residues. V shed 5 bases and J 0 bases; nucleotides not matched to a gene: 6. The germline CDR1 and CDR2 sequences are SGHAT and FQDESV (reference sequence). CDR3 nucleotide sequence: TGTGCCAGCAGCCTTCGACAGGGGGCGATGAACACTGAAGCTTTCTTT. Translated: CASSLRQGAMNTEAFF.

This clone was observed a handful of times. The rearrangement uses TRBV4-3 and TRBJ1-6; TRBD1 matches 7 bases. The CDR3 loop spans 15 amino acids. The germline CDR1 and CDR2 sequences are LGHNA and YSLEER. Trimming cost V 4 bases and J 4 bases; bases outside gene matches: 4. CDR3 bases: TGCGCCAGCAGCCGCACGGGACAGTATAATTCACCCCTCCACTTT. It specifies CASSRTGQYNSPLHF.

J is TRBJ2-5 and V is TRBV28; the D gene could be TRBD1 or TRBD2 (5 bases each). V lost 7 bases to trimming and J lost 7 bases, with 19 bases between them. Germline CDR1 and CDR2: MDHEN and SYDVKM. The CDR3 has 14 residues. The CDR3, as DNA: TGTGCCAGCACTACTGGGGGACCGGAGTGGACCCAGTACTTC. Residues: CASTTGGPEWTQYF.

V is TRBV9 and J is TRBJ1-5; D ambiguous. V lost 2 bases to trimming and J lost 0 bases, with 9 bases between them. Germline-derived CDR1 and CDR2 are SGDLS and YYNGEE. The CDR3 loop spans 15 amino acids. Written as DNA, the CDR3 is TGTGCCAGCAGCGTCCGCGCAGATAGCAATCAGCCCCAGCATTTT. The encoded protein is CASSVRADSNQPQHF.

The CDR3 nucleotides are TGTGCCAGCAGCTTAGCGCGGAGCAGGCAGGGGCGGTCTGGAAACACCATATATTTT. This translates into CASSLARSRQGRSGNTIYF. The chain is built from TRBV7-8 and TRBJ1-3; perhaps TRBD1 as D (6 bases). The CDR3 loop spans 19 amino acids. Per the germline V gene, CDR1 is SGHVS and CDR2 is FQNEAQ. V was shortened by 0 bases and J by 1 base, with 19 bases between the two germline ends.

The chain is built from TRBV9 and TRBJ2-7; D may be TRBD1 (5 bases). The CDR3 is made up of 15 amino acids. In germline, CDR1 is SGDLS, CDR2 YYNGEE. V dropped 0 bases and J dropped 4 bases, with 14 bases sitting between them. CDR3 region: CASSVGSGIQYEQYF. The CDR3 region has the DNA TGTGCCAGCAGCGTAGGTTCAGGGATTCAATACGAGCAGTACTTC.

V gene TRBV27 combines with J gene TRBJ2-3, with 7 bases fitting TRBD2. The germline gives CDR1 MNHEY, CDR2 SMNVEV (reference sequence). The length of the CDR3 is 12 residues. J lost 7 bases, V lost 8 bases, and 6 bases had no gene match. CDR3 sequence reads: CASRLTSNTQYF. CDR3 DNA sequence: TGTGCCAGCCGCCTGACTAGCAATACGCAGTATTTT.

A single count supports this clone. This CDR3 reads CASSLSGTVNTEAFF. DNA for the CDR3: TGCGCCAGCAGCCTGTCCGGGACGGTAAACACTGAAGCTTTCTTT. This chain links TRBV4-3 with TRBJ1-1, with a tentative D call TRBD1 (5 bases). V was cut by 4 bases and J by 2 bases, with 14 bases left in between. CDR1 and CDR2 (germline): LGHNA, YSLEER. CDR3 length: 15 amino acids.

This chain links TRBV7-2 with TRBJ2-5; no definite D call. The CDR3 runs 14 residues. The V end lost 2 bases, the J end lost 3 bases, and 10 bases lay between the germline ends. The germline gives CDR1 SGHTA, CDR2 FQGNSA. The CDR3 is CASSLFWTEETQYF. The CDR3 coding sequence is TGTGCCAGCAGCTTATTTTGGACGGAAGAGACCCAGTACTTC.

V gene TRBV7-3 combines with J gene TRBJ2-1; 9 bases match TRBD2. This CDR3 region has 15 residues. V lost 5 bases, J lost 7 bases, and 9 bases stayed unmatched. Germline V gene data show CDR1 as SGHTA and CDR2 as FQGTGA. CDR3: CASSPSGGGGNEQFF. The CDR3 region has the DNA TGTGCCAGCAGCCCCTCGGGCGGGGGGGGAAATGAGCAGTTCTTC. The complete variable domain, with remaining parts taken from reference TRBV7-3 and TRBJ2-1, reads GAGVSQTPSNKVTEKGKYVELRCDPISGHTALYWYRQSLGQGPEFLIYFQGTGAADDSGLPNDRFFAVRPEGSVSTLKIQRTERGDSAVYLCASSPSGGGGNEQFFGPGTRLTVL.

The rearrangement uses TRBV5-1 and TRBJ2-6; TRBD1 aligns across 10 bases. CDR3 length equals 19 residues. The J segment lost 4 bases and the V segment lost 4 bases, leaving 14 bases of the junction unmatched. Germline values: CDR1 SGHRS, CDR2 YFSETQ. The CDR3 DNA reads TGCGCCAGCAGCCACGGGACAGGGGAGCTCTTGGACGGGGCCAACGTCCTGACTTTC. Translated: CASSHGTGELLDGANVLTF.